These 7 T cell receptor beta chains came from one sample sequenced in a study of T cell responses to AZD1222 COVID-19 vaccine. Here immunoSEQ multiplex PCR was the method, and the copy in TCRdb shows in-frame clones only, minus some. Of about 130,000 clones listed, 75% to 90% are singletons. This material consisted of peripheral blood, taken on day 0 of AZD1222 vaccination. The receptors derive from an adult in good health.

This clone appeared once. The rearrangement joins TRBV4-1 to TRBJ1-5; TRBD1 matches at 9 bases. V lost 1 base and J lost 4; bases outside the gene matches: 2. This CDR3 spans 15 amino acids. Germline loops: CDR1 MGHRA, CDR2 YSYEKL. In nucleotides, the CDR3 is TGCGCCAGCAGCCAAGCAGGGACAGGGAATCAGCCCCAGCATTTT. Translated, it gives CASSQAGTGNQPQHF.

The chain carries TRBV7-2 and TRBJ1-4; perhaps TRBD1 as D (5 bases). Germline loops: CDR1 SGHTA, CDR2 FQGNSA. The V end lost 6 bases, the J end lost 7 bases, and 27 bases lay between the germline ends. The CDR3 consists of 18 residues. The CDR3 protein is CASSVGPGVPPRGEKLFF. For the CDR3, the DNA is TGTGCCAGCAGTGTGGGACCGGGCGTCCCCCCGCGGGGTGAAAAACTGTTTTTT.

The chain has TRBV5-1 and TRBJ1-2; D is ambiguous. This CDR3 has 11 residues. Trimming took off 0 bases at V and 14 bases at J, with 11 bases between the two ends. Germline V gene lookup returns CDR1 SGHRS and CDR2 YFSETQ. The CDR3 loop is CASSLEATLTF. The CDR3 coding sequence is TGCGCCAGCAGCTTGGAGGCAACTTTAACCTTC.

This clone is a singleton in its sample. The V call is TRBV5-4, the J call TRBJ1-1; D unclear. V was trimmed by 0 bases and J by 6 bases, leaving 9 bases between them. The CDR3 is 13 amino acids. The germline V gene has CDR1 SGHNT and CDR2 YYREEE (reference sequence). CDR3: CASSLGKGAEAFF. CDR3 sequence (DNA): TGTGCCAGCAGCTTGGGTAAGGGCGCTGAAGCTTTCTTT.

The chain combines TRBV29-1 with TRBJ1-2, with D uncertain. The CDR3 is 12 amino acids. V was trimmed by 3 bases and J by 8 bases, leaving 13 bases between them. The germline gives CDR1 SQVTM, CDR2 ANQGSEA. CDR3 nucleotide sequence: TGCAGCGTTGATTTCTGGGGTTACGGCTACACCTTC. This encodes CSVDFWGYGYTF.

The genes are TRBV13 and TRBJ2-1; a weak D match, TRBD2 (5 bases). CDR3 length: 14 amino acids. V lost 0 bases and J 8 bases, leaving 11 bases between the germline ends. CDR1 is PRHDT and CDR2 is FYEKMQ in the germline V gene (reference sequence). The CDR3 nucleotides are TGTGCCAGCAGCTTAGGTTTCGGAGGAGATGAGCAGTTCTTC. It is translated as CASSLGFGGDEQFF.

The CDR3 loop is CASSQEGQGGETQYF. The CDR3 DNA reads as TGTGCCAGCAGCCAAGAAGGCCAAGGGGGGGAGACCCAGTACTTC. This sequence joins TRBV3-1 (or the pseudogene TRBV3-2) and TRBJ2-5; D may correspond to TRBD1 or TRBD2 (6 bases each). The CDR3 spans 15 residues. Looked up from germline, CDR1 is LGHDT and CDR2 is YNNKEL (reference sequence). The ends were cut back, 0 bases at V and 5 bases at J, with 13 bases in the middle.